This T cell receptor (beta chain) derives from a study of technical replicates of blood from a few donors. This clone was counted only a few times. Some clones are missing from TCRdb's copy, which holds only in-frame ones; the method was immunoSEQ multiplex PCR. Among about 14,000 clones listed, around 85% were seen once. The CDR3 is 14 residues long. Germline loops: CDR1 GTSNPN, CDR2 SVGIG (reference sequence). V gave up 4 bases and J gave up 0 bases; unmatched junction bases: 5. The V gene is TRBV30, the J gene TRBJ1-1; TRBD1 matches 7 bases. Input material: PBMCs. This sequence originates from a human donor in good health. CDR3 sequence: CAWTGTALNTEAFF. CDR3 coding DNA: TGTGCCTGGACCGGGACAGCTTTGAACACTGAAGCTTTCTTT.